The T cell receptor (beta chain) under discussion was sequenced for a study of beta chain features in type 1 diabetes. This clone has just a few counts. Reverse transcribing all isolated RNA meant expressed TCRB transcripts were sequenced. The assay was immunoSEQ multiplex PCR, and TCRdb's table has in-frame clones only and misses some. The table records 400,000 to 500,000 clones, roughly 14% of them present only once. Germline values: CDR1 SGHTA, CDR2 FQGTGA. The CDR3 consists of 14 residues. Trimming took 4 bases from V and 7 from J, leaving 13 bases between them. The chain has TRBV7-3 and TRBJ2-2; D gene ambiguous. Sequenced sample: naive CD4+ T cells from blood. The receptor comes from a man younger than 45 in good health. Here the CDR3 DNA reads TGTGCCAGCAGCTCCCGGGCCCCGGGCGGGGAGCTGTTTTTT. Protein sequence: CASSSRAPGGELFF.